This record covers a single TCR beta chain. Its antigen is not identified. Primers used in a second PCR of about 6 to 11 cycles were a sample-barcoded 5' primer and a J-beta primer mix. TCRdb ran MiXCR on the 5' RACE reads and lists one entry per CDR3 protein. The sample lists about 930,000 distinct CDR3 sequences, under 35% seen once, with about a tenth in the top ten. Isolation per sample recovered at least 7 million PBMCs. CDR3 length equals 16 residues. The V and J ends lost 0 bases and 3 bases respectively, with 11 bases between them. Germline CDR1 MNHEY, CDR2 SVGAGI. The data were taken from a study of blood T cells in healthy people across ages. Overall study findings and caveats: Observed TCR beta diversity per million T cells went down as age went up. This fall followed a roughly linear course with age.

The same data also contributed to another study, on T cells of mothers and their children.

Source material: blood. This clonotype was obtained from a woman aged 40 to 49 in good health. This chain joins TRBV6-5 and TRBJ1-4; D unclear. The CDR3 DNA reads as TGTGCCAGCAGTTACTCCCAGAGTAATGCTAATGAAAAACTGTTTTTT. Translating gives CASSYSQSNANEKLFF.